Listed here are 20 T cell receptor beta chains from one sample, sequenced in a study of cytomegalovirus exposure and HLA in healthy donors. Researchers ran the PCR with 60 Vbeta and 13 Jbeta primers. Profiling relied on immunoSEQ multiplex PCR, and the TCRdb table lists in-frame clones only, not all of them. The sample yields over 100,000 clones, approximately 80% seen once. Sequencing input: PBMCs. These receptor sequences come from a man aged 35 to 55 in good health and CMV-seropositive.

The chain is built from TRBV30 and TRBJ1-2; TRBD1 aligns across 7 bases. The V gene end was trimmed by 1 base and the J gene end by 8 bases; junction bases not matched to a gene: 10. CDR1 is GTSNPN and CDR2 is SVGIG in the germline V gene (reference sequence). The CDR3 runs 14 residues. In DNA, the CDR3 is TGTGCCTGGAGTGCACAGGGGCCAGTGTGGGGCTACACCTTC. Protein product: CAWSAQGPVWGYTF.

The chain has TRBV28 and TRBJ1-2; a possible D gene is TRBD1 (5 bases). Trimming stripped 5 bases from V and 8 bases from J, with 15 bases between. Looked up from germline, CDR1 is MDHEN and CDR2 is SYDVKM. The CDR3 is made up of 13 amino acids. The CDR3 nucleotides are TGTGCCAGCAGTATAACAGGACGCCCCGGCTACACCTTC. Amino acids: CASSITGRPGYTF.

The chain uses TRBV5-6 and TRBJ2-4; 8 bases line up with TRBD1. Unmatched junction bases numbered 6, after V lost 3 bases and J lost 4 bases. Germline CDR1 and CDR2: SGHDT and YYEEEE. This CDR3 is built from 15 residues. CDR3 sequence reads: CASSYGQGKKNIQYF. The CDR3 DNA follows: TGTGCCAGCAGCTACGGACAGGGAAAGAAAAACATTCAGTACTTC. The entire variable domain, with the rest obtained from reference TRBV5-6 and TRBJ2-4, is as follows: DAGVTQSPTHLIKTRGQQVTLRCSPKSGHDTVSWYQQALGQGPQFIFQYYEEEERQRGNFPDRFSGHQFPNYSSELNVNALLLGDSALYLCASSYGQGKKNIQYFGAGTRLSVL.

CDR3 in DNA: TGCGCCAGCAGCCAAAACAGGGATCAGCCCCAGCATTTT. It yields the protein CASSQNRDQPQHF. The chain employs TRBV4-1 and TRBJ1-5, with D perhaps TRBD1 (6 bases). The CDR3 loop spans 13 amino acids. Germline-derived CDR1 and CDR2 are MGHRA and YSYEKL. The V end lost 2 bases, the J end lost 5 bases, and 7 bases lay between the germline ends.

The rearrangement links TRBV4-3 to TRBJ1-1; a weak D match, TRBD1 (6 bases). Trimming removed 0 bases at V and 0 bases at J, with 11 bases between. CDR3 length: 16 residues. Germline CDR1 is LGHNA and CDR2 is YSLEER. CDR3 loop: CASSQDRGAMNTEAFF. DNA of the CDR3: TGCGCCAGCAGCCAAGACAGGGGCGCCATGAACACTGAAGCTTTCTTT.

This sequence joins TRBV29-1 and TRBJ1-4; tentative D call: TRBD1 (5 bases). The germline gives CDR1 SQVTM, CDR2 ANQGSEA. This CDR3 has 15 residues. Deletions cut 7 bases from V and 6 bases from J, with 21 bases between. The CDR3 DNA reads as TGCAGCGCTTACATAGTAGGAGGGGCAGATGAAAAACTGTTTTTT. Amino acid sequence: CSAYIVGGADEKLFF.

The chain couples TRBV5-1 to TRBJ2-5; 8 bases are a match to TRBD2. The V segment lost 2 bases and the J segment 4 bases; nucleotides outside the gene matches: 7. CDR1 is SGHRS and CDR2 is YFSETQ in the germline V gene. The CDR3 runs 15 residues. In nucleotides, the CDR3 is TGCGCCAGCAGCTTTATTAGCGGGGCTGGAGAGACCCAGTACTTC. It specifies CASSFISGAGETQYF.

V usage is TRBV28 and J usage is TRBJ1-2; no clear D. Germline V gene sequence: CDR1 MDHEN, CDR2 SYDVKM. The germline V and J ends were trimmed by 5 bases and 0 bases, with 10 bases remaining between them. The CDR3 consists of 14 residues. CDR3 sequence reads: CASSPWGANYGYTF. CDR3 DNA sequence: TGTGCCAGCAGTCCCTGGGGAGCTAACTATGGCTACACCTTC.

This clone was detected only once. Other DNA sequences in the same sample also yield this CDR3. CDR3 residues: CASSPPDRVNQPQHF. The CDR3 coding sequence is TGTGCCAGCAGCCCCCCGGACAGGGTCAATCAGCCCCAGCATTTT. J is TRBJ1-5 and V is TRBV28; 8 bases agree with TRBD1. Germline-derived CDR1 and CDR2 are MDHEN and SYDVKM. The CDR3 consists of 15 residues. The V segment lost 6 bases and the J segment 3 bases; nucleotides outside the gene matches: 7.

This clone has a handful of counts. The chain joins TRBV6-5 to TRBJ2-5, with D perhaps matching TRBD1 (5 bases). The CDR3 spans 15 residues. V lost 5 bases and J 5 bases, leaving 18 bases between the germline ends. CDR1 is MNHEY, CDR2 SVGAGI, per germline. The CDR3 is CASSKTLGAYETQYF. CDR3 coding DNA: TGTGCCAGCAGTAAGACCCTTGGGGCCTACGAGACCCAGTACTTC.

This clone was counted a few times. The chain couples TRBV7-9 to TRBJ1-2; D unresolved. The germline V and J ends were trimmed by 3 bases and 6 bases, with 17 bases remaining between them. CDR1 is SEHNR, CDR2 FQNEAQ, per germline (reference sequence). The CDR3 loop spans 15 amino acids. CDR3 in DNA: TGTGCCAGCAGCTTCGGAAGCGGGGAGAGGGATGGCTACACCTTC. It yields the protein CASSFGSGERDGYTF.

The V gene is TRBV2, the J gene TRBJ1-6; 10 bases line up with TRBD1. The CDR3 covers 15 residues. Germline V gene lookup returns CDR1 SNHLY and CDR2 FYNNEI. Unmatched junction bases numbered 10, after V lost 8 bases and J lost 9 bases. The CDR3 spells CASYQTGGRSSPLHF. The CDR3 DNA reads as TGTGCCAGCTACCAGACAGGGGGCCGTAGTTCACCCCTCCACTTT.

The CDR3 sequence is CASSLALAGANVLTF. The DNA of the CDR3 is TGTGCCAGCAGCTTAGCACTAGCGGGGGCCAACGTCCTGACTTTC. V and J are TRBV7-2 and TRBJ2-6; TRBD2 agrees at 7 bases. The CDR3 has 15 residues. The V and J ends lost 0 bases and 4 bases, in that order; junction bases with no gene match: 0. The germline gives CDR1 SGHTA, CDR2 FQGNSA.

The V gene is TRBV19, the J gene TRBJ2-6; D may be TRBD2 (5 bases). The CDR3 is 17 amino acids. V dropped 5 bases and J dropped 0 bases, with 14 bases sitting between them. CDR1 is LNHDA and CDR2 is SQIVND in the germline V gene (reference sequence). CDR3 coding DNA: TGTGCCAGTAGTCCGTCGACGGGAACCTCTGGGGCCAACGTCCTGACTTTC. Translation gives CASSPSTGTSGANVLTF.

The rearrangement uses TRBV19 and TRBJ2-7, with 10 bases fitting TRBD1. The J segment lost 6 bases and the V segment lost 3 bases, leaving 5 bases of the junction unmatched. The CDR3 covers 14 residues. The germline gives CDR1 LNHDA, CDR2 SQIVND (reference sequence). The CDR3 loop is CASSIWDRGGEQYF. CDR3 DNA sequence: TGTGCCAGTAGTATCTGGGACAGGGGCGGCGAGCAGTACTTC.

This clone was observed a single time. The rearrangement joins TRBV6-5 to TRBJ2-6; TRBD1 agrees at 8 bases. V dropped 11 bases and J dropped 3; count of bases not matched to a gene: 9. Looked up from germline, CDR1 is MNHEY and CDR2 is SVGAGI. This CDR3 comprises 15 residues. The DNA for the CDR3 is TGTGCCGCCGGCCAGGGGGCCGGTGGGGCCAACGTCCTGACTTTC. Translated: CAAGQGAGGANVLTF.

The gene calls are TRBV27 and TRBJ2-7; D is ambiguous. Germline CDR1 MNHEY, CDR2 SMNVEV (reference sequence). The CDR3 spans 11 residues. With 5 bases removed from V and 3 bases from J, the gap between germline ends came to 5 bases. DNA of the CDR3: TGTGCCAGCAGTACGGGCTACGAGCAGTACTTC. It encodes CASSTGYEQYF.

Here the CDR3 DNA reads TGCGCCAGCAGCCGGGGACAGGGAGAGGAGACCCAGTACTTC. Protein: CASSRGQGEETQYF. The V call is TRBV5-1, the J call TRBJ2-5; 9 nucleotides align to TRBD1. CDR1 and CDR2 (germline): SGHRS, YFSETQ. V gave up 4 bases and J gave up 5 bases; unmatched junction bases: 6. There are 14 residues in the CDR3.

The chain carries TRBV9 and TRBJ2-2; TRBD2 might be the D (5 bases). V was shortened by 0 bases and J by 3 bases, with 12 bases between the two germline ends. Germline loops: CDR1 SGDLS, CDR2 YYNGEE. This CDR3 contains 16 residues. The DNA of the CDR3 is TGTGCCAGCAGCGTAGGCCGGGGATACGACACCGGGGAGCTGTTTTTT. This translates into CASSVGRGYDTGELFF.

This chain connects TRBV10-3 to TRBJ1-2, with D unresolved. V was shortened by 7 bases and J by 6 bases, with 15 bases between the two germline ends. This CDR3 contains 13 residues. CDR1 and CDR2 (germline): ENHRY, SYGVKD. The CDR3 sequence is CAITSAPEDGYTF. In nucleotides, the CDR3 is TGTGCCATCACATCGGCACCGGAGGATGGCTACACCTTC.